This TCR beta chain is drawn from a study of blood T cells in healthy people across ages. A second 7 to 11 cycle PCR used barcoded and J-beta primers. A tag from a template-switch adaptor with 12 random nucleotides marked each cDNA molecule. Using its own MiXCR run on the 5' RACE reads, TCRdb lists one record per CDR3 protein. The repertoire includes hundreds of thousands of distinct CDR3 sequences, about 45% of them detected once, and over 15% sits in the top ten. Findings and caveats of the study: It was not possible, with unsorted PBMCs, to conclusively compare naive and antigen-experienced cells. While age rose, TCR beta diversity per million T cells dropped in a roughly linear way.

There are 16 residues in the CDR3. In germline, CDR1 is SGHAT, CDR2 FQNNGV. On this clonotype: Its antigen remains unknown. A much larger clone differs by one base, so this may be a read error.

The V call is TRBV11-2, the J call TRBJ2-5; D could derive from TRBD1 or TRBD2 (8 bases each). The DNA matches TRBJ2-1 better at its end, which makes the J call doubtful. The receptor was isolated from an elderly man in good health. The specimen sequenced was blood. The CDR3 bases are TGTGCCAGCAGCCAGGGGGCGGGAGGTTCCCAAGAGACCCAGTTCTTC. Translating gives CASSQGAGGSQETQFF.